This T cell receptor (beta chain) was recorded in a study of T-cell memory formation after mild COVID-19. Notes on the study in general: Contracting CD4+ clones sat mainly in CM and EM; CD8+ in EMRA. Detection of some responders pre-infection suggested pre-existing cross-reactive memory T cells participated.

The CDR3 consists of 14 residues. Deletions cut 0 bases from V and 4 bases from J, with 8 bases between. Looked up from germline, CDR1 is LGHNA and CDR2 is YSLEER. This clonotype was seen a few times. Antigen unknown. Each CDR3 protein gets one entry after TCRdb re-called the 5' RACE reads with MiXCR. The sample holds 350,000 to 500,000 distinct CDR3 sequences, 18% seen once. The chain combines TRBV4-3 with TRBJ2-3; D is undetermined. What was sequenced was PBMCs or a T cell subset sorted from them (not recorded which). This clonotype was obtained from a man between 18 and 35 years old who had mild COVID-19 (a few samples of this study predate the infection). Cell type and time point are not known. The CDR3 coding sequence is TGCGCCAGCAGCCAAGATTCGTTGGCAGATACGCAGTATTTT. Protein sequence: CASSQDSLADTQYF.